One and the same sample provided the 18 T cell receptor beta chains below, sequenced in a study of T cells in Graves' hyperthyroidism and ophthalmopathy. RNA transcripts were the template for amplifying TCR beta CDR3 regions. RT-PCR in the first round (using the HTBI primer set) targeted the TCR CDR3. MiXCR, applied by TCRdb to the multiplex PCR reads, yields one record per CDR3 protein. The data contain about 350,000 distinct CDR3 sequences, less than 20% of them singletons. The material sequenced was blood. The receptor source for this set is a woman aged 40 to 50 with Graves' ophthalmopathy.

This clonotype was seen just once. At one of its ends the junction is not consistent with the germline gene, which may arise from a read error. V usage is TRBV28 and J usage is TRBJ1-5, with 9 nucleotides matching TRBD1. The germline gives CDR1 MDHEN, CDR2 SYDVKM. CDR3 length: 15 residues. The CDR3 coding sequence is TGTGCCAGCAGTTTAGGGACAGGGAGCAATGAGCCCCAGCATTTT. This codes for CASSLGTGSNEPQHF. The full variable domain, completed using reference TRBV28 and TRBJ1-5, is DVKVTQSSRYLVKRTGEKVFLECVQDMDHENMFWYRQDPGLGLRLIYFSYDVKMKEKGDIPEGYSVSREKKERFSLILESASTNQTSMYLCASSLGTGSNEPQHFGDGTRLSIL.

For this clonotype: The CDR3 does not end in the conserved phenylalanine or tryptophan, so this is likely a read error. V gene TRBV7-2 combines with J gene TRBJ1-1; weak D call: TRBD1 (5 bases). Trimming stripped 2 bases from V and 3 bases from J, with 7 bases between. The germline V gene has CDR1 SGHTA and CDR2 FQGNSA. The CDR3 is 13 residues long. In DNA form, the CDR3 reads TGTGCCAGCAGCTTACAGGGCTACACTGAAGCTTTCCTT. This translates into CASSLQGYTEAFL.

This clonotype was recorded many times. The chain links TRBV20-1 to TRBJ2-7; a weak D match, TRBD2 (5 bases). Between the trimmed V and J ends, which lost 6 bases and 0 bases, there was a span of 9 bases. CDR3 size: 12 residues. The germline gives CDR1 DFQATT, CDR2 SNEGSKA (reference sequence). DNA for the CDR3: TGCAGTGCCACTAGAAACTCCTACGAGCAGTACTTC. Its translation: CSATRNSYEQYF.

The sample holds many counts of this clonotype. CDR3 protein: CASNLGQGDSPLHF. The CDR3 DNA is TGTGCCAGCAATCTGGGACAGGGGGATTCACCCCTCCACTTT. The V call is TRBV12-3 or TRBV12-4, the J call TRBJ1-6, with TRBD1 identical over 11 bases. The CDR3 is 14 residues long. V lost 7 bases, J lost 8 bases, and 4 bases stayed unmatched.

The chain carries TRBV6-2 or TRBV6-3 and TRBJ1-1; D uncertain. V shed 5 bases and J shed 6 bases, with 10 bases lying between them. The germline V gene encodes CDR1 MNHEY and CDR2 SVGEGT. The CDR3 is 12 amino acids. CDR3 sequence (DNA): TGTGCCAGCAGTCCGACGTGGGCTGAAGCTTTCTTT. Translated: CASSPTWAEAFF.

Many counts were recorded for this clonotype. The gene calls are TRBV30 and TRBJ1-5; 7 bases agree with TRBD1. Germline-derived CDR1 and CDR2 are GTSNPN and SVGIG (reference sequence). V shed 5 bases, J shed 0 bases, and the junction held 4 bases outside the gene matches. The CDR3 extends over 14 amino acids. The CDR3 sequence is CAWGQDYSNQPQHF. CDR3 nucleotide sequence: TGTGCCTGGGGACAGGATTATAGCAATCAGCCCCAGCATTTT.

This clonotype was recorded at least ten times. V and J are TRBV12-3 or TRBV12-4 and TRBJ1-1; weak D call: TRBD1 (6 bases). Trimming took off 3 bases at V and 3 bases at J, with 11 bases between the two ends. The CDR3 length is 14 residues. The DNA for the CDR3 is TGTGCCAGCAGTTTGAGTGACAGGCACACTGAAGCTTTCTTT. It specifies CASSLSDRHTEAFF.

This clonotype was counted ten times or more. This chain links TRBV2 with TRBJ2-7, with D tentatively TRBD2 (5 bases). The germline V gene encodes CDR1 SNHLY and CDR2 FYNNEI. V was pared by 4 bases and J by 1 base, with 14 bases between. This CDR3 comprises 15 residues. This CDR3 reads CASSGTREYSYEQYF. The DNA for the CDR3 is TGTGCCAGCAGTGGAACTAGAGAGTATTCCTACGAGCAGTACTTC.

The chain joins TRBV20-1 to TRBJ2-7, with a weak D call TRBD1 (5 bases). Germline V CDR1 and CDR2: DFQATT, SNEGSKA (reference sequence). Trimming removed 7 bases at V and 5 bases at J, with 18 bases between. This CDR3 has 13 amino acids. CDR3 coding DNA: TGCAGTGGGGTGGATGGGGCTCTGAACGAGCAGTACTTC. Translation: CSGVDGALNEQYF.

This clonotype was seen repeatedly, ten times or more. The chain has TRBV11-2 and TRBJ1-5, with D uncertain. The germline CDR1 and CDR2 sequences are SGHAT and FQNNGV. The CDR3 consists of 14 residues. Deletions cut 6 bases from V and 1 base from J, with 10 bases between. The CDR3 nucleotides are TGTGCCAGCAGTCCCGGGTCGAGCAATCAGCCCCAGCATTTT. It translates to CASSPGSSNQPQHF. Based on the CDR3 plus reference TRBV11-2 and TRBJ1-5, the full variable domain is EAGVAQSPRYKIIEKRQSVAFWCNPISGHATLYWYQQILGQGPKLLIQFQNNGVVDDSQLPKDRFSAERLKGVDSTLKIQPAKLEDSAVYLCASSPGSSNQPQHFGDGTRLSIL.

This clonotype showed up many times. V and J are TRBV7-2 and TRBJ1-1, with a tentative D call TRBD1 (6 bases). This CDR3 has 12 residues. Germline assignment: CDR1 SGHTA and CDR2 FQGNSA. Trimming removed 5 bases from V and 9 bases from J, with 13 bases in between. This chain's CDR3 is CASSQDRPKAFF. CDR3 sequence (DNA): TGTGCCAGCAGCCAGGACAGACCAAAAGCTTTCTTT.

This clonotype was counted a few times. This chain connects TRBV5-1 to TRBJ1-6; 8 nucleotides match TRBD1. Germline V gene lookup returns CDR1 SGHRS and CDR2 YFSETQ. J lost 10 bases, V lost 4 bases, and 7 bases had no gene match. CDR3 size: 14 residues. CDR3 loop: CASSPQGAPSPLHF. The CDR3 nucleotides read TGCGCCAGCAGCCCTCAGGGGGCTCCCTCACCCCTCCACTTT. The variable domain in full, completed from reference TRBV5-1 and TRBJ1-6, reads KAGVTQTPRYLIKTRGQQVTLSCSPISGHRSVSWYQQTPGQGLQFLFEYFSETQRNKGNFPGRFSGRQFSNSRSEMNVSTLELGDSALYLCASSPQGAPSPLHFGNGTRLTVT.

This clonotype was observed many times. The CDR3 DNA reads as TGTGCCAGCAGTTTCGGGGGGGGGGCGGACTACTACGAGCAGTACTTC. As protein: CASSFGGGADYYEQYF. The chain carries TRBV12-3 or TRBV12-4 and TRBJ2-7; 8 nucleotides line up with TRBD2. With 3 bases clipped from V and 3 bases from J, the junction kept 10 bases outside the gene matches. The length of the CDR3 is 16 residues.

The chain is built from TRBV12-3 or TRBV12-4 and TRBJ1-2; no clear D gene. The CDR3 is 14 residues long. V gave up 6 bases and J gave up 0 bases, with 11 bases separating them. The CDR3 DNA is TGTGCCAGCAGACTGGGAACGACTAACTATGGCTACACCTTC. It codes for CASRLGTTNYGYTF.

At least ten counts were recorded for this clonotype. The rearrangement links TRBV2 to TRBJ2-7; TRBD2 matches at 9 bases. After removal of 3 bases from V and 5 bases from J, the junction contained 8 bases not matched to a gene. Germline-derived CDR1 and CDR2 are SNHLY and FYNNEI. The CDR3 consists of 15 residues. Here the CDR3 DNA reads TGTGCCAGCAGTGATTTAGCGGGAGCGGTACACGAGCAGTACTTC. Protein product: CASSDLAGAVHEQYF.

This clonotype was picked up many times. The genes are TRBV6-2 or TRBV6-3 and TRBJ2-7, with D possibly matching TRBD1 (7 bases). There are 15 residues in the CDR3. Germline values: CDR1 MNHEY, CDR2 SVGEGT. V lost 4 bases and J 4 bases, leaving 17 bases between the germline ends. The CDR3 DNA reads TGTGCCAGCAGTTCCCGCGGGACAGCCAGATACGAGCAGTACTTC. Translating gives CASSSRGTARYEQYF.

The chain couples TRBV27 to TRBJ2-5; maybe TRBD1 (6 bases). Germline V gene lookup returns CDR1 MNHEY and CDR2 SMNVEV (reference sequence). Trimming pared 0 bases from V and 3 bases from J, leaving 20 bases between. This CDR3 has 18 residues. As DNA, the CDR3 is TGTGCCAGCAGTTTATCCCCCGCCACCTCCGGGACAAAAGAGACCCAGTACTTC. Its translation: CASSLSPATSGTKETQYF.

This clonotype came up many times. The chain recombines TRBV20-1 with TRBJ2-5, with no clear D. V lost 7 bases and J 5 bases, leaving 14 bases between the germline ends. This CDR3 is 12 amino acids long. Germline V lookup: CDR1 DFQATT, CDR2 SNEGSKA (reference sequence). The CDR3 DNA is TGCAGTGTTCAAAGACTCGGCGAGACCCAGTACTTC. This encodes CSVQRLGETQYF.